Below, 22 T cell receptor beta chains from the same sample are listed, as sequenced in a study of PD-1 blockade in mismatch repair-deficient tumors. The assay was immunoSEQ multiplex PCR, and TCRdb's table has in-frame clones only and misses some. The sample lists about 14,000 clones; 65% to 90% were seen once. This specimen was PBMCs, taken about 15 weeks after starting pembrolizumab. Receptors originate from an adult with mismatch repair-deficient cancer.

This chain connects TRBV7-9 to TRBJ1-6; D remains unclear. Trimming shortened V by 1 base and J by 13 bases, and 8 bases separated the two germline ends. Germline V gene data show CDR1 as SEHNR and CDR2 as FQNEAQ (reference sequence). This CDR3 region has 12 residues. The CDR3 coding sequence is TGTGCCAGCAGCTTAGGAGAAAATCCCCTCCACTTT. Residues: CASSLGENPLHF.

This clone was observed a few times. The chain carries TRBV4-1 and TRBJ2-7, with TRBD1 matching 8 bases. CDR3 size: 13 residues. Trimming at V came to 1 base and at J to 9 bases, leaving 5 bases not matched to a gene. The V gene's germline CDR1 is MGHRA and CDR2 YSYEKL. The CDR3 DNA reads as TGCGCCAGCAGCCAAGGACAGGGGTTTATGCAGTACTTC. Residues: CASSQGQGFMQYF.

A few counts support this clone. The CDR3 DNA reads as TGTGCCAGCGACAGCTCCTACGAGCAGTACTTC. Its protein is CASDSSYEQYF. The chain employs TRBV2 and TRBJ2-7, with TRBD1 as a possible D gene (5 bases). The CDR3 has 11 amino acids. Germline V lookup: CDR1 SNHLY, CDR2 FYNNEI. Trimming took 8 bases from V and 0 from J, leaving 5 bases between them.

CDR3 in amino acids: CASPGQGNGELFF. CDR3 DNA: TGTGCCAGCCCCGGACAGGGTAACGGGGAGCTGTTTTTT. The V gene is TRBV6-1, the J gene TRBJ2-2, with 8 bases fitting TRBD1. Trimming cost V 8 bases and J 7 bases; bases outside gene matches: 6. The CDR3 length is 13 residues. CDR1 MNHNS and CDR2 SASEGT come from the germline V gene.

In DNA form, the CDR3 reads TGTGCCAGTCCTAAAGGGGGGGCCGACACTGAAGCTTTCTTT. Protein sequence: CASPKGGADTEAFF. This chain uses TRBV28 with TRBJ1-1; a possible D gene is TRBD1 (6 bases). V was pared by 9 bases and J by 3 bases, with 17 bases between. This CDR3 contains 14 residues. CDR1 and CDR2 (germline): MDHEN, SYDVKM.

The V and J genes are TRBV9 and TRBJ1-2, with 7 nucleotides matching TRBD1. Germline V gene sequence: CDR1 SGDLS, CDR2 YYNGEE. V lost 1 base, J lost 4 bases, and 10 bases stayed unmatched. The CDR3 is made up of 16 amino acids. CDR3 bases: TGTGCCAGCAGCGTAAGGACGAGGGGGACAGCCTATGGCTACACCTTC. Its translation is CASSVRTRGTAYGYTF.

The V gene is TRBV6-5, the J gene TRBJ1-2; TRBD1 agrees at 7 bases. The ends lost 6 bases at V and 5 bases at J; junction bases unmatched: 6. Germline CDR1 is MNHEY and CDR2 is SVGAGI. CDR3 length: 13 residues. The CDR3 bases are TGTGCCAGCAGCCGTGGACAGGATTATGGCTACACCTTC. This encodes CASSRGQDYGYTF.

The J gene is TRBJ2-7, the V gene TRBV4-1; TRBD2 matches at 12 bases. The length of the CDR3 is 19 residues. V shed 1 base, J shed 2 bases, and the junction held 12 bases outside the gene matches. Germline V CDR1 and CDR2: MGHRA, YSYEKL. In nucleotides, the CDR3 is TGCGCCAGCAGCCAAGCAAGTTACGGGACTAGCGGGCCTACCTACGAGCAGTACTTC. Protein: CASSQASYGTSGPTYEQYF.

The CDR3 loop reads CASSQAATSVFF. CDR3 DNA sequence: TGTGCCAGCAGCCAAGCTGCCACTAGCGTGTTCTTC. The gene calls are TRBV14 and TRBJ2-1; 7 positions match TRBD2. From germline, CDR1 is SGHDN and CDR2 FVKESK. The CDR3 contains 12 residues. V dropped 1 base and J dropped 15; count of bases not matched to a gene: 6.

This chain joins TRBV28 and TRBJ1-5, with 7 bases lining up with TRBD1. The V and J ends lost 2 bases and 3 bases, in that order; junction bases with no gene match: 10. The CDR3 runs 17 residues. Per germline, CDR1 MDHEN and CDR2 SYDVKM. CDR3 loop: CASSLTRYRGVNQPQHF. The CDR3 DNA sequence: TGTGCCAGCAGTTTAACCCGTTACAGGGGAGTCAATCAGCCCCAGCATTTT.

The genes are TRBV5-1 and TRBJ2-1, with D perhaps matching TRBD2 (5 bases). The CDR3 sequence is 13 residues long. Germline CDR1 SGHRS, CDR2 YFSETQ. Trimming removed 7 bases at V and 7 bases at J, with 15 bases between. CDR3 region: CASGGSIANEQFF. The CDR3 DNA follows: TGCGCCAGCGGCGGGTCTATTGCGAATGAGCAGTTCTTC.

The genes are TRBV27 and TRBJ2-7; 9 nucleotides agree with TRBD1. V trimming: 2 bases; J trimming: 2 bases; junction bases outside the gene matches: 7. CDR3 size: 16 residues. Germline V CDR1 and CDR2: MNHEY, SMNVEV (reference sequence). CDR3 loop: CASSLLQGQGTYEQYF. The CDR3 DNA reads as TGTGCCAGCAGTTTACTCCAGGGACAGGGTACCTACGAGCAGTACTTC.

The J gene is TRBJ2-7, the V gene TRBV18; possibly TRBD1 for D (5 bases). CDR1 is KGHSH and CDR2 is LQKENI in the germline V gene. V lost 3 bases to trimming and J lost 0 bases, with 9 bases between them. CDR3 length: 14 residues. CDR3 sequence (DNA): TGTGCCAGCTCACCCAGGGTTGGCTCCTACGAGCAGTACTTC. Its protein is CASSPRVGSYEQYF.

The CDR3 protein is CASSVRGVAGGPTDTQYF. Here the CDR3 DNA reads TGTGCCAGCAGTGTAAGGGGGGTAGCGGGAGGGCCCACAGATACGCAGTATTTT. The chain links TRBV27 to TRBJ2-3; TRBD2 agrees at 11 bases. The CDR3 consists of 18 residues. CDR1 is MNHEY, CDR2 SMNVEV, per germline (reference sequence). After removal of 5 bases from V and 2 bases from J, the junction contained 12 bases not matched to a gene.

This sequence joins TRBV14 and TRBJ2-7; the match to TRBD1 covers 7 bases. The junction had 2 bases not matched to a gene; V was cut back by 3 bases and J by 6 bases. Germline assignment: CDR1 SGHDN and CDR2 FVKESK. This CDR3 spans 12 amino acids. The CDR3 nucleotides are TGTGCCAGCAGCCATCGGACAGGCGAGCAGTACTTC. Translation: CASSHRTGEQYF.

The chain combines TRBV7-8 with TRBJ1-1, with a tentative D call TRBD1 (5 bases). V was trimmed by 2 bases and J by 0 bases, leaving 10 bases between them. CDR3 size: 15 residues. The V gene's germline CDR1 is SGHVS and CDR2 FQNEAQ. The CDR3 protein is CASSLSHRMNTEAFF. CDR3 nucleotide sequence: TGTGCCAGCAGCTTATCCCACAGGATGAACACTGAAGCTTTCTTT. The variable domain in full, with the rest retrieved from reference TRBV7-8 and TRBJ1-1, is GAGVSQSPRYKVAKRGQDVALRCDPISGHVSLFWYQQALGQGPEFLTYFQNEAQLDKSGLPSDRFFAERPEGSVSTLKIQRTQQEDSAVYLCASSLSHRMNTEAFFGQGTRLTVV.

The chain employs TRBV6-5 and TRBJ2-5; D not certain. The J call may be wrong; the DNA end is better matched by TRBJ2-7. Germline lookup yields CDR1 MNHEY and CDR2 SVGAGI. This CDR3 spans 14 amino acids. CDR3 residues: CASSYSMSSYEQYF. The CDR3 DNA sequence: TGTGCCAGCAGTTACTCGATGTCTAGCTACGAGCAGTACTTC.

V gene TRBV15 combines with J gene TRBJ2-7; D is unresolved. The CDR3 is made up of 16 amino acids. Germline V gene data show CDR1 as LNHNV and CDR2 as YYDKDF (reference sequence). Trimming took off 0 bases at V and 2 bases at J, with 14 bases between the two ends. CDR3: CATSRDMERSAYEQYF. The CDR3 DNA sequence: TGTGCCACCAGCAGAGATATGGAGAGATCGGCCTACGAGCAGTACTTC.

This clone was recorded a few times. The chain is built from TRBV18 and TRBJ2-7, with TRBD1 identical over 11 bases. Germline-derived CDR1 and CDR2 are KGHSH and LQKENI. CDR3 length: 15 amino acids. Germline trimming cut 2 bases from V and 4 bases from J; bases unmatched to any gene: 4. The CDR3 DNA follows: TGTGCCAGCTCACCAAGGGGACAGGGGGGTTACGAGCAGTACTTC. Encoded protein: CASSPRGQGGYEQYF.

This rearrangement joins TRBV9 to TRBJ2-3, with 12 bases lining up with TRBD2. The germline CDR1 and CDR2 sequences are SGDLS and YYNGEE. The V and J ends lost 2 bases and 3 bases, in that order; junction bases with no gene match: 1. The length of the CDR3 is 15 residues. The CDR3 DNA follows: TGTGCCAGCAGCGTCGGACTAGCGGGAACAGATACGCAGTATTTT. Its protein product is CASSVGLAGTDTQYF. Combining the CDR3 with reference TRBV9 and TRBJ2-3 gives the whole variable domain DSGVTQTPKHLITATGQRVTLRCSPRSGDLSVYWYQQSLDQGLQFLIQYYNGEERAKGNILERFSAQQFPDLHSELNLSSLELGDSALYFCASSVGLAGTDTQYFGPGTRLTVL.

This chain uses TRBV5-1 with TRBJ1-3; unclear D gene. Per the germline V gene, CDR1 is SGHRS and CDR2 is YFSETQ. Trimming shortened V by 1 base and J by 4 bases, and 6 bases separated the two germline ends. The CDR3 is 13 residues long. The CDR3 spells CASSLMEGNTIYF. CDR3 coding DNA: TGCGCCAGCAGCTTGATGGAGGGAAACACCATATATTTT.

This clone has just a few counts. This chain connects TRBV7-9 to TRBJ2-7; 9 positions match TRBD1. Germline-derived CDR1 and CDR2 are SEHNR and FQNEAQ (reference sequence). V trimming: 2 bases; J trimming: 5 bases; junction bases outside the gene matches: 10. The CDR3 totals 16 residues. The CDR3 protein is CASSLLLTGGINEQYF. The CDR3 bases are TGTGCCAGCAGCTTACTTTTGACAGGGGGAATAAACGAGCAGTACTTC.